The 21 T cell receptor beta chains given below trace back to one sample, sequenced in a study of blood T cells in healthy people across ages. For the second PCR, which ran for about 6 to 11 cycles, a sample-barcoded 5' primer and a J-beta primer mix were used. MiXCR, applied by TCRdb to the 5' RACE reads, yields one record per CDR3 protein. The sample consists of 1,100,000 or so distinct CDR3 sequences, 45% of them appearing once. Input material: blood. The receptor set was obtained from a woman in her fifties or sixties in good health.

The genes are TRBV10-3 and TRBJ2-1; D possibly corresponds to TRBD2 (5 bases). Trimming left V 0 bases short and J 15 bases short, with 21 bases between. The CDR3 loop spans 15 amino acids. Germline V lookup: CDR1 ENHRY, CDR2 SYGVKD. The CDR3 protein is CAISESKGSVGVLFF. The CDR3 coding sequence is TGTGCCATCAGTGAGTCGAAGGGATCGGTCGGGGTCCTGTTCTTC.

This clonotype was counted only a few times. The chain carries TRBV20-1 and TRBJ2-7; a weak D match, TRBD2 (5 bases). Matching the DNA end better, TRBJ2-5 makes the J call doubtful. Germline lookup yields CDR1 DFQATT and CDR2 SNEGSKA (reference sequence). The CDR3 contains 13 residues. The CDR3 is CSATLTSGETQYF. The CDR3 DNA is TGCAGTGCTACGCTCACTAGTGGCGAGACCCAGTACTTC.

This clonotype was picked up many times. The J gene is TRBJ2-1, the V gene TRBV9; D is unclear. The CDR3 is 12 amino acids. In germline, CDR1 is SGDLS, CDR2 YYNGEE. V was clipped by 4 bases and J by 10 bases, with 12 bases between them. CDR3 in amino acids: CASSISIGEQFF. The CDR3 DNA follows: TGTGCCAGCAGCATCAGTATCGGCGAGCAGTTCTTC.

This rearrangement joins TRBV2 to TRBJ2-1; possibly TRBD1 or TRBD2 for D (5 bases each). Trimming took off 3 bases at V and 9 bases at J, with 15 bases between the two ends. The V gene's germline CDR1 is SNHLY and CDR2 FYNNEI. The CDR3 runs 14 residues. CDR3 coding DNA: TGTGCCAGCAGTGATTCCCCGGGAAGGGGTGAGCAGTTCTTC. It specifies CASSDSPGRGEQFF. The whole variable domain, filled in from reference TRBV2 and TRBJ2-1, reads EPEVTQTPSHQVTQMGQEVILRCVPISNHLYFYWYRQILGQKVEFLVSFYNNEISEKSEIFDDQFSVERPDGSNFTLKIRSTKLEDSAMYFCASSDSPGRGEQFFGPGTRLTVL.

This clonotype was observed many times. The chain combines TRBV11-3 with TRBJ2-1; 11 bases map to TRBD2. The V segment lost 3 bases and the J segment 7 bases; nucleotides outside the gene matches: 2. Germline CDR1 reads SGHNT; CDR2 reads YENEEA. The CDR3 is made up of 14 amino acids. The DNA for the CDR3 is TGTGCCAGCAGCTTTAGCGGGAGGGCAAATGAGCAGTTCTTC. It translates to CASSFSGRANEQFF.

This chain uses TRBV7-2 with TRBJ1-5; D gene unclear. The V and J ends lost 1 base and 5 bases respectively, with 12 bases between them. Germline lookup yields CDR1 SGHTA and CDR2 FQGNSA. The CDR3 consists of 15 residues. The DNA for the CDR3 is TGTGCCAGCAGCTTAGGGGGAGGCCCCCATCAGCCCCAGCATTTT. It is translated as CASSLGGGPHQPQHF. Combining the CDR3 with reference TRBV7-2 and TRBJ1-5 gives the whole variable domain GAGVSQSPSNKVTEKGKDVELRCDPISGHTALYWYRQSLGQGLEFLIYFQGNSAPDKSGLPSDRFSAERTGGSVSTLTIQRTQQEDSAVYLCASSLGGGPHQPQHFGDGTRLSIL.

V gene TRBV20-1 combines with J gene TRBJ1-5; D is unresolved. This CDR3 spans 13 amino acids. Looked up from germline, CDR1 is DFQATT and CDR2 is SNEGSKA (reference sequence). Deletions cut 6 bases from V and 3 bases from J, with 12 bases between. CDR3 loop: CSARPSPNQPQHF. The CDR3 DNA reads TGCAGTGCCCGTCCCTCACCCAATCAGCCCCAGCATTTT.

This sequence joins TRBV27 and TRBJ2-2; no reliable D call. Trimming removed 6 bases from V and 3 bases from J, with 14 bases in between. The CDR3 has 15 residues. Per the germline V gene, CDR1 is MNHEY and CDR2 is SMNVEV (reference sequence). This chain's CDR3 is CASSATTVDTGELFF. The CDR3, as DNA: TGTGCCAGCAGCGCTACGACGGTCGACACCGGGGAGCTGTTTTTT.

Notes on this clonotype: An end of the junction does not agree with germline; a read error may underlie this. The rearrangement joins TRBV5-1 to TRBJ2-1, with 8 positions matching TRBD1. The end of the DNA fits TRBJ2-7 better, so the J call may be wrong. The CDR3 spans 14 residues. Looked up from germline, CDR1 is SGHRS and CDR2 is YFSETQ. As DNA, the CDR3 is TGCGTCAGCAGCCACGGGGACAGGAACTACGAGCAGTACTTC. Translated: CVSSHGDRNYEQYF.

This clonotype has a count of ten or more. This chain connects TRBV29-1 to TRBJ2-3, with TRBD2 matching over 7 bases. The CDR3 covers 12 residues. Germline CDR1 is SQVTM and CDR2 is ANQGSEA. V was clipped by 5 bases and J by 1 base; unmatched bases: 0. As DNA, the CDR3 is TGCAGCGTTAGCGGGGGCACAGATACGCAGTATTTT. This translates into CSVSGGTDTQYF.

This chain joins TRBV20-1 and TRBJ2-3; D is uncertain. CDR1 DFQATT and CDR2 SNEGSKA come from the germline V gene (reference sequence). The germline V and J ends were trimmed by 7 bases and 0 bases, with 8 bases remaining between them. The CDR3 has 12 residues. The CDR3 is CSGQTSTDTQYF. CDR3 coding DNA: TGCAGTGGCCAGACTAGCACAGATACGCAGTATTTT.

This sequence joins TRBV10-3 and TRBJ2-7; 8 bases align to TRBD1. The V segment lost 6 bases and the J segment 2 bases; nucleotides outside the gene matches: 6. This CDR3 has 14 amino acids. In germline, CDR1 is ENHRY, CDR2 SYGVKD. CDR3 DNA sequence: TGTGCCATCAGAAAAGGACAGGGAGCCTACGAGCAGTACTTC. Protein: CAIRKGQGAYEQYF.

A few counts support this clonotype. The rearrangement uses TRBV6-6 and TRBJ1-5; D not certain. With 4 bases removed from V and 5 bases from J, the gap between germline ends came to 9 bases. The CDR3 runs 13 residues. Looked up from germline, CDR1 is MNHNY and CDR2 is SVGAGI (reference sequence). CDR3 DNA: TGTGCCAGCAGTTGGTCTGTGGATCAGCCCCAGCATTTT. The encoded protein is CASSWSVDQPQHF.

This clonotype was detected only a few times. The V and J genes are TRBV20-1 and TRBJ2-7; maybe TRBD2 (5 bases). This CDR3 is 13 amino acids long. The V gene lost 3 bases and the J gene lost 2 bases, with 11 bases spanning the gap. Germline V CDR1 and CDR2: DFQATT, SNEGSKA (reference sequence). CDR3 sequence reads: CSASSERPYEQYF. The CDR3 DNA follows: TGCAGTGCTAGTTCTGAGCGGCCCTACGAGCAGTACTTC.

J is TRBJ1-2 and V is TRBV20-1; TRBD1 matches at 9 bases. Looked up from germline, CDR1 is DFQATT and CDR2 is SNEGSKA (reference sequence). With V trimmed by 5 bases and J by 8 bases, 12 bases remained unmatched. This CDR3 has 14 residues. The CDR3 is CSARTGDAAVGYTF. CDR3 coding DNA: TGCAGTGCTCGGACAGGGGATGCGGCCGTGGGCTACACCTTC.

The chain recombines TRBV6-5 with TRBJ2-1, with D possibly TRBD1 on 6 matching bases. Germline V gene lookup returns CDR1 MNHEY and CDR2 SVGAGI. Trimming stripped 2 bases from V and 8 bases from J, with 16 bases between. The CDR3 loop spans 15 amino acids. CDR3 in amino acids: CASSYRAGDRDEQFF. CDR3 DNA: TGTGCCAGCAGTTACAGGGCAGGGGATAGAGATGAGCAGTTCTTC.

V usage is TRBV7-9 and J usage is TRBJ2-5, with D possibly TRBD1 on 5 matching bases. V was trimmed by 4 bases and J by 0 bases, leaving 9 bases between them. This CDR3 is built from 14 residues. The germline V gene encodes CDR1 SEHNR and CDR2 FQNEAQ (reference sequence). The CDR3 spells CASSSDMYQETQYF. Here the CDR3 DNA reads TGTGCCAGCAGCTCGGACATGTACCAAGAGACCCAGTACTTC.

CDR3: CASSLSARVGNTEAFF. CDR3 bases: TGTGCCAGCAGTTTATCGGCCAGGGTAGGGAACACTGAAGCTTTCTTT. The J gene is TRBJ1-1, the V gene TRBV27, with D possibly TRBD1 on 5 matching bases. Trimming took off 0 bases at V and 1 base at J, with 12 bases between the two ends. The CDR3 totals 16 residues. Germline CDR1 and CDR2: MNHEY and SMNVEV (reference sequence).

The gene calls are TRBV6-2 or TRBV6-3 and TRBJ2-7; possible D gene TRBD1, 5 bases. Germline V lookup: CDR1 MNHEY, CDR2 SVGEGT. V gave up 0 bases and J gave up 9 bases, with 12 bases separating them. This CDR3 contains 13 residues. CDR3 amino acids: CASSYSFRGVQYF. The CDR3 nucleotides read TGTGCCAGCAGTTACTCGTTTAGGGGTGTGCAGTACTTC.

This chain links TRBV20-1 with TRBJ2-1, with 7 bases that match TRBD1. After removal of 1 base from V and 9 bases from J, the junction contained 12 bases not matched to a gene. CDR3 length equals 15 residues. Germline assignment: CDR1 DFQATT and CDR2 SNEGSKA (reference sequence). Here the CDR3 reads CSARVRGKPEGEQFF. CDR3 coding DNA: TGCAGTGCTAGAGTCAGGGGGAAGCCAGAGGGTGAGCAGTTCTTC.

The V and J genes are TRBV10-3 and TRBJ1-2; 10 nucleotides align to TRBD1. CDR1 and CDR2 (germline): ENHRY, SYGVKD. This CDR3 has 13 residues. The V segment lost 4 bases and the J segment 5 bases; nucleotides outside the gene matches: 1. Here the CDR3 reads CAISGGQGYGYTF. CDR3 in DNA: TGTGCCATCAGTGGGGGACAGGGGTATGGCTACACCTTC.